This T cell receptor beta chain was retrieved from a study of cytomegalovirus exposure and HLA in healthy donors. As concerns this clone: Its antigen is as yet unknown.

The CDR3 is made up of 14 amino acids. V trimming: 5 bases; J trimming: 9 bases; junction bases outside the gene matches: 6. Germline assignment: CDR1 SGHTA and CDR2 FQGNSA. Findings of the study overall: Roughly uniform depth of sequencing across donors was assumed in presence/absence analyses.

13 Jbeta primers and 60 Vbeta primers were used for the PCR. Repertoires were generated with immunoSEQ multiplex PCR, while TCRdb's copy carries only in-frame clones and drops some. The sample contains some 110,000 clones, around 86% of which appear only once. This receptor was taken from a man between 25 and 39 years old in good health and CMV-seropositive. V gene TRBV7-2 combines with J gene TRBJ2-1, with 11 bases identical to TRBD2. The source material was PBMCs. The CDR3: CASSPGGTSGEQFF. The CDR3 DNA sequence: TGTGCCAGCAGCCCAGGGGGGACTAGCGGTGAGCAGTTCTTC.